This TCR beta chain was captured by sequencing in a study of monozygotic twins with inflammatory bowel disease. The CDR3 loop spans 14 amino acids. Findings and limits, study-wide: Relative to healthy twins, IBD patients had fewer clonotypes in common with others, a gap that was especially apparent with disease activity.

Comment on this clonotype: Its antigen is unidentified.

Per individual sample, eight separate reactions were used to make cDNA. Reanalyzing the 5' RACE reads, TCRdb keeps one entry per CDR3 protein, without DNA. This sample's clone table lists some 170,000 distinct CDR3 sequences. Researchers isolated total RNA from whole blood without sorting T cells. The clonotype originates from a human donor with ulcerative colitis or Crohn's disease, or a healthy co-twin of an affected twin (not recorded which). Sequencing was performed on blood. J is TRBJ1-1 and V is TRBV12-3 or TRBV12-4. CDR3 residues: CASTLHPMNTEAFF.